The next 20 T cell receptor beta chains were all read from a single sample in a study of T cell responses to AZD1222 COVID-19 vaccine. Method: immunoSEQ multiplex PCR; TCRdb's copy keeps in-frame clones and lacks some. The sample consists of approximately 180,000 clones, 70% to 90% of them appearing once. The input for sequencing was peripheral blood, taken on day 0 of AZD1222 vaccination. These receptors were collected from an adult in good health.

The genes are TRBV5-1 and TRBJ1-6; no firm D call. The CDR3 has 15 residues. V was trimmed by 0 bases and J by 9 bases, leaving 13 bases between them. Per the germline V gene, CDR1 is SGHRS and CDR2 is YFSETQ. The CDR3, as DNA: TGCGCCAGCAGCTTGGAAGGAATCGCGTCTTCACCCCTCCACTTT. Translating gives CASSLEGIASSPLHF.

Only one count was recorded for this clone. The rearrangement joins TRBV30 to TRBJ1-4, with 7 bases identical to TRBD1. The germline gives CDR1 GTSNPN, CDR2 SVGIG (reference sequence). The CDR3 is 14 amino acids. V lost 0 bases to trimming and J lost 8 bases; unmatched junction nucleotides: 6. CDR3 loop: CAWSVLGQPEKLFF. The DNA of the CDR3 is TGTGCCTGGAGTGTACTGGGACAGCCGGAAAAACTGTTTTTT.

V gene TRBV6-6 combines with J gene TRBJ1-6; D gene ambiguous. The length of the CDR3 is 15 residues. Per the germline V gene, CDR1 is MNHNY and CDR2 is SVGAGI (reference sequence). Trimming removed 4 bases at V and 9 bases at J, with 16 bases between. As DNA, the CDR3 is TGTGCCAGCAGTTCCACAACTGGTATCCTTTCACCCCTCCACTTT. This sequence encodes CASSSTTGILSPLHF.

This clone was recorded only once. V usage is TRBV7-9 and J usage is TRBJ1-2, with D perhaps TRBD1 (5 bases). V lost 5 bases, J lost 3 bases, and 31 bases lay in between. The CDR3 spans 20 residues. Germline V gene data show CDR1 as SEHNR and CDR2 as FQNEAQ (reference sequence). In DNA form, the CDR3 reads TGTGCCAGCAGCAGGGGAGCACTACGGAGCGGTAGTGCGAGGGACTATGGCTACACCTTC. Its translation is CASSRGALRSGSARDYGYTF.

The V and J genes are TRBV27 and TRBJ2-7; D uncertain. CDR3 length: 15 amino acids. In germline, CDR1 is MNHEY, CDR2 SMNVEV (reference sequence). Deletions cut 4 bases from V and 0 bases from J, with 13 bases between. The CDR3 is CASSSPSVSSYEQYF. CDR3 in DNA: TGTGCCAGCAGTTCCCCCTCGGTGAGCTCCTACGAGCAGTACTTC.

This chain uses TRBV27 with TRBJ1-5, with D possibly matching TRBD1 (6 bases). In germline, CDR1 is MNHEY, CDR2 SMNVEV (reference sequence). This CDR3 is 16 amino acids long. V was trimmed by 6 bases and J by 7 bases, leaving 22 bases between them. The CDR3 nucleotides read TGTGCCAGCAGCCCTGGGGTAGGGGGGGCGCGCCAGCCCCAGCATTTT. It specifies CASSPGVGGARQPQHF.

The chain is built from TRBV9 and TRBJ1-2; 10 bases align to TRBD1. V dropped 3 bases and J dropped 3; count of bases not matched to a gene: 8. Germline V CDR1 and CDR2: SGDLS, YYNGEE. This CDR3 region has 16 residues. The CDR3 nucleotides read TGTGCCAGCAGCGAGCACTTTGGACAGGGGGACTATGGCTACACCTTC. This codes for CASSEHFGQGDYGYTF.

V is TRBV4-1 and J is TRBJ1-2; D remains unclear. The CDR3 extends over 17 amino acids. Germline CDR1 and CDR2: MGHRA and YSYEKL. V lost 2 bases and J lost 2, with 18 bases in between. In nucleotides, the CDR3 is TGCGCCAGCAGCCAATCTTTCGGCACCGGGAGGAACTATGGCTACACCTTC. Translating gives CASSQSFGTGRNYGYTF.

The chain employs TRBV19 and TRBJ1-2; the D is unclear. Germline V CDR1 and CDR2: LNHDA, SQIVND (reference sequence). V lost 3 bases and J lost 0, with 8 bases in between. This CDR3 has 14 residues. CDR3 coding DNA: TGTGCCAGTAGTATCACAGTTTCTAACTATGGCTACACCTTC. Amino acid sequence: CASSITVSNYGYTF.

The rearrangement joins TRBV6-5 to TRBJ2-1; the D gene could be TRBD1 or TRBD2 (6 bases each). Trimming took off 8 bases at V and 5 bases at J, with 19 bases between the two ends. CDR1 is MNHEY, CDR2 SVGAGI, per germline. The CDR3 has 15 amino acids. CDR3 in DNA: TGTGCCAGCTCCCTACAGGGAGGTTTTGACAATGAGCAGTTCTTC. Its translation is CASSLQGGFDNEQFF.

This sequence joins TRBV10-2 and TRBJ2-7; 13 nucleotides match TRBD2. The germline gives CDR1 WSHSY, CDR2 SAAADI. Trimming cost V 6 bases and J 6 bases; bases outside gene matches: 8. The CDR3 runs to 15 residues. Here the CDR3 reads CASRDTSGGASEQYF. CDR3 sequence (DNA): TGCGCCAGCAGAGATACTAGCGGGGGGGCGTCCGAGCAGTACTTC.

This chain joins TRBV10-1 and TRBJ2-3, with TRBD2 identical over 11 bases. CDR3 length: 17 residues. The trim removed 0 bases at V and 7 bases at J, leaving 9 bases unmatched. From germline, CDR1 is WNHNN and CDR2 SYGVQD (reference sequence). The CDR3 region is CASSESTVLAGGNTQYF. Here the CDR3 DNA reads TGCGCCAGCAGTGAGTCGACGGTGTTAGCGGGGGGGAATACGCAGTATTTT.

The CDR3 DNA reads TGTGCCAGCAGCGTACGGCCGCCGGGTGACGCTGGAAACACCATATATTTT. This codes for CASSVRPPGDAGNTIYF. This chain links TRBV9 with TRBJ1-3; D gene uncertain. V was cut by 1 base and J by 2 bases, with 16 bases left in between. This CDR3 is built from 17 residues. Germline V lookup: CDR1 SGDLS, CDR2 YYNGEE.

This clone has just one count. The J gene is TRBJ2-7, the V gene TRBV11-2; TRBD1 aligns across 10 bases. The CDR3 runs to 14 residues. In germline, CDR1 is SGHAT, CDR2 FQNNGV. After removal of 5 bases from V and 3 bases from J, the junction contained 4 bases not matched to a gene. The CDR3 DNA sequence: TGTGCCAGCAGCAGGGGACAGGGGAACTACGAGCAGTACTTC. This translates into CASSRGQGNYEQYF.

V and J are TRBV5-1 and TRBJ2-3; 11 bases line up with TRBD2. The CDR3 contains 14 residues. Germline V gene data show CDR1 as SGHRS and CDR2 as YFSETQ. V lost 9 bases, J lost 1 base, and 4 bases stayed unmatched. The CDR3 DNA is TGCGCCACGAAGACTAGCGGGGGCACAGATACGCAGTATTTT. Its protein is CATKTSGGTDTQYF.

V is TRBV5-6 and J is TRBJ2-1; 7 bases line up with TRBD1. V gave up 6 bases and J gave up 6 bases; unmatched junction bases: 6. This CDR3 has 13 residues. Germline V gene lookup returns CDR1 SGHDT and CDR2 YYEEEE. CDR3 region: CASTTTGINEQFF. The DNA for the CDR3 is TGTGCCAGCACCACGACAGGGATCAATGAGCAGTTCTTC.

The genes are TRBV18 and TRBJ1-2; 10 positions agree with TRBD1. Germline V lookup: CDR1 KGHSH, CDR2 LQKENI. This CDR3 is built from 15 residues. After removal of 1 base from V and 6 bases from J, the junction contained 5 bases not matched to a gene. The CDR3 loop is CASSPQGTGDDGYTF. CDR3 bases: TGTGCCAGCTCACCACAGGGGACAGGGGACGATGGCTACACCTTC. The variable domain in full, with the rest retrieved from reference TRBV18 and TRBJ1-2, is NAGVMQNPRHLVRRRGQEARLRCSPMKGHSHVYWYRQLPEEGLKFMVYLQKENIIDESGMPKERFSAEFPKEGPSILRIQQVVRGDSAAYFCASSPQGTGDDGYTFGSGTRLTVV.

This clone was picked up one time. CDR3 residues: CASSSGQTYSNYGYTF. In nucleotides, the CDR3 is TGTGCCAGCAGCTCCGGACAGACCTACAGTAACTATGGCTACACCTTC. The chain employs TRBV7-9 and TRBJ1-2; D is possibly TRBD1 (6 bases). This CDR3 contains 16 residues. Germline CDR1 reads SEHNR; CDR2 reads FQNEAQ (reference sequence). Trimming shortened V by 4 bases and J by 1 base, and 16 bases separated the two germline ends.

This clone was detected a few times. V usage is TRBV2 and J usage is TRBJ2-5, with 7 positions matching TRBD1. V shed 7 bases and J 2 bases; nucleotides not matched to a gene: 13. There are 16 residues in the CDR3. The germline V gene has CDR1 SNHLY and CDR2 FYNNEI. The CDR3, as DNA: TGTGCCAGCACCAGAGAGGGGGTACAGGGGCAAGAGACCCAGTACTTC. Translating it yields CASTREGVQGQETQYF.

The CDR3 is CASSQGLEFDTQYF. CDR3 nucleotides: TGCGCCAGCAGCCAGGGACTAGAGTTCGATACGCAGTATTTT. The gene calls are TRBV5-1 and TRBJ2-3; the match to TRBD2 covers 8 bases. From germline, CDR1 is SGHRS and CDR2 YFSETQ. The CDR3 has 14 amino acids. The J segment lost 6 bases and the V segment lost 4 bases, leaving 7 bases of the junction unmatched.